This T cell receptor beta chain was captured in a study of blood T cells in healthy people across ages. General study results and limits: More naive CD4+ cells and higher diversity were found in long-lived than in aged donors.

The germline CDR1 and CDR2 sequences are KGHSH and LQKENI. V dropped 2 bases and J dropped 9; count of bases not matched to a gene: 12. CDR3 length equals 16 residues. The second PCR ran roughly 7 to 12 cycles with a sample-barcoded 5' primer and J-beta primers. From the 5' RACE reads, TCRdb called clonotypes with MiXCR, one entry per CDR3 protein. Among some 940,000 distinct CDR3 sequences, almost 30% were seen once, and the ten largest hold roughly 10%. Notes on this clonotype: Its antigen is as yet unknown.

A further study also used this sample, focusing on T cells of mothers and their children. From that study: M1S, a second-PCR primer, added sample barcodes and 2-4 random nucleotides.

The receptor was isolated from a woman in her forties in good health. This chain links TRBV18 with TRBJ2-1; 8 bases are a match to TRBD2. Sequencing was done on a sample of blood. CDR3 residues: CASSPEVGTRPIEQFF. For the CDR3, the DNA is TGTGCCAGCTCACCAGAGGTCGGGACTAGGCCTATTGAGCAGTTCTTC.